The 28 T cell receptor beta chains in this list originate from one sample, sequenced in a study of identical twins. TCRdb fed the 5' RACE reads into MiXCR, producing one record per CDR3 protein. The sample lists about 240,000 distinct CDR3 sequences; 10% were seen once. The source material was memory T cells sorted from blood. These receptors came from a man aged 50-59 years in good health.

The chain joins TRBV27 to TRBJ1-5, with 7 bases that match TRBD1. Germline V gives CDR1 MNHEY, CDR2 SMNVEV (reference sequence). The CDR3 extends over 16 amino acids. The V and J ends lost 6 bases and 1 base, in that order; junction bases with no gene match: 9. The CDR3 region is CASSRQGGGSNQPQHF. As DNA, the CDR3 is TGTGCCAGCAGCAGACAGGGAGGCGGCAGCAATCAGCCCCAGCATTTT.

This clonotype showed up many times. V is TRBV7-9 and J is TRBJ2-3, with unresolved D. Trimming cost V 3 bases and J 3 bases, with 7 bases left between them. Looked up from germline, CDR1 is SEHNR and CDR2 is FQNEAQ (reference sequence). This CDR3 has 13 amino acids. The CDR3 region has the DNA TGTGCCAGCAGCTTGTTGGGGACAGATACGCAGTATTTT. Translation: CASSLLGTDTQYF.

Ten or more counts support this clonotype. The V gene is TRBV29-1, the J gene TRBJ2-7; D gene ambiguous. CDR1 and CDR2 from the germline V gene are SQVTM and ANQGSEA. The CDR3 is made up of 13 amino acids. V was clipped by 4 bases and J by 0 bases, with 10 bases between them. CDR3 protein: CSVVSRSSYEQYF. In DNA form, the CDR3 reads TGCAGCGTTGTCTCCCGCAGCTCCTACGAGCAGTACTTC.

Only one count was recorded for this clonotype. CDR3 sequence (DNA): TGTGCCAGCAGTTCTCCGACTGGCTACACCTTC. This gives the protein CASSSPTGYTF. This chain connects TRBV28 to TRBJ1-2; D ambiguous. CDR3 length: 11 residues. CDR1 MDHEN and CDR2 SYDVKM come from the germline V gene. V was trimmed by 4 bases and J by 7 bases, leaving 7 bases between them.

The table lists this clonotype with many counts. V gene TRBV20-1 combines with J gene TRBJ2-2; 14 bases map to TRBD2. V gave up 6 bases and J gave up 5 bases; unmatched junction bases: 8. Germline CDR1 DFQATT, CDR2 SNEGSKA (reference sequence). This CDR3 spans 16 amino acids. CDR3 nucleotides: TGCAGTGCCCCGGGACTAGCGGGAGTAATTACCGGGGAGCTGTTTTTT. Protein: CSAPGLAGVITGELFF.

This clonotype was observed a handful of times. V is TRBV4-3 and J is TRBJ2-1; D uncertain. The CDR3 is 17 residues long. CDR1 and CDR2 (germline): LGHNA, YSLEER. V was clipped by 0 bases and J by 0 bases, with 12 bases between them. This CDR3 reads CASSQELPTYSYNEQFF. The CDR3 DNA follows: TGCGCCAGCAGCCAAGAACTCCCAACCTACTCCTACAATGAGCAGTTCTTC.

The rearrangement uses TRBV13 and TRBJ2-5; unclear D gene. Germline V gene data show CDR1 as PRHDT and CDR2 as FYEKMQ (reference sequence). This CDR3 is 14 amino acids long. Deletions cut 5 bases from V and 5 bases from J, with 15 bases between. As DNA, the CDR3 is TGTGCCAGCAGCCTCCGGGCCCAAAGGGAGACCCAGTACTTC. This gives the protein CASSLRAQRETQYF.

The DNA for the CDR3 is TGTGCCAGCAGTGAGGCGGGGGTGAATCAGCCCCAGCATTTT. Its translation: CASSEAGVNQPQHF. The chain recombines TRBV2 with TRBJ1-5; weak D call: TRBD1 (5 bases). CDR1 is SNHLY, CDR2 FYNNEI, per germline. The CDR3 has 14 residues. V was trimmed by 3 bases and J by 4 bases, leaving 10 bases between them.

Ten or more counts support this clonotype. V gene TRBV7-9 combines with J gene TRBJ1-2; D perhaps matches TRBD1 (6 bases). The CDR3 is 16 residues long. The V end lost 0 bases, the J end lost 4 bases, and 15 bases lay between the germline ends. In germline, CDR1 is SEHNR, CDR2 FQNEAQ (reference sequence). CDR3 loop: CASSLAAGGASYGYTF. In nucleotides, the CDR3 is TGTGCCAGCAGCTTAGCGGCGGGGGGCGCGAGCTATGGCTACACCTTC.

The table lists this clonotype with many counts. The V gene is TRBV12-5, the J gene TRBJ2-1; 8 bases align to TRBD1. The junction had 5 bases not matched to a gene; V was cut back by 2 bases and J by 2 bases. Per germline, CDR1 LGHNT and CDR2 FRNRAP. The CDR3 extends over 16 amino acids. CDR3 nucleotide sequence: TGTGCTAGTGGTTTGATGACAGGGGCCACCTACAATGAGCAGTTCTTC. Protein product: CASGLMTGATYNEQFF.

This clonotype came up a few times. This rearrangement joins TRBV7-9 to TRBJ1-1, with a weak D call TRBD1 (6 bases). CDR1 is SEHNR and CDR2 is FQNEAQ in the germline V gene (reference sequence). V lost 7 bases and J 0 bases, leaving 18 bases between the germline ends. There are 16 residues in the CDR3. CDR3 loop: CASTLGGADLNTEAFF. The CDR3 region has the DNA TGTGCCAGCACCCTAGGGGGGGCCGACTTGAACACTGAAGCTTTCTTT.

This clonotype was seen ten or more times. The rearrangement joins TRBV4-3 to TRBJ1-2; maybe TRBD1 (5 bases). The CDR3 spans 16 residues. V shed 0 bases and J shed 3 bases, with 14 bases lying between them. The germline V gene encodes CDR1 LGHNA and CDR2 YSLEER. The CDR3 spells CASSQETGGSYYGYTF. The CDR3 nucleotides read TGCGCCAGCAGCCAAGAAACAGGAGGGAGTTACTATGGCTACACCTTC.

This clonotype was seen a handful of times. This rearrangement joins TRBV7-8 to TRBJ2-1; D is perhaps TRBD2 (7 bases). The CDR3 consists of 12 residues. The V end lost 5 bases, the J end lost 9 bases, and 11 bases lay between the germline ends. The germline gives CDR1 SGHVS, CDR2 FQNEAQ. The CDR3 protein is CASSAGEGEQFF. CDR3 in DNA: TGTGCCAGCAGCGCAGGGGAGGGTGAGCAGTTCTTC. Combining the CDR3 with reference TRBV7-8 and TRBJ2-1 gives the whole variable domain GAGVSQSPRYKVAKRGQDVALRCDPISGHVSLFWYQQALGQGPEFLTYFQNEAQLDKSGLPSDRFFAERPEGSVSTLKIQRTQQEDSAVYLCASSAGEGEQFFGPGTRLTVL.

There are a few counts of this clonotype. The chain has TRBV12-3 or TRBV12-4 and TRBJ1-1; no reliable D call. Trimming removed 7 bases at V and 0 bases at J, with 9 bases between. CDR3 size: 13 residues. CDR3: CASTLSMNTEAFF. CDR3 sequence (DNA): TGTGCCAGCACTCTGTCCATGAACACTGAAGCTTTCTTT.

The gene calls are TRBV20-1 and TRBJ2-3, with D possibly being TRBD1 (5 bases). The germline V gene has CDR1 DFQATT and CDR2 SNEGSKA (reference sequence). The CDR3 totals 12 residues. V dropped 1 base and J dropped 4 bases, with 6 bases sitting between them. As DNA, the CDR3 is TGCAGTGCTAGAGCAGGGTCAGATACGCAGTATTTT. Protein sequence: CSARAGSDTQYF.

This clonotype showed up many times. CDR3 sequence: CASSRSGRAVNEQYF. The CDR3 DNA is TGTGCCAGCAGCCGTAGCGGGAGGGCCGTCAACGAGCAGTACTTC. The chain couples TRBV12-3 or TRBV12-4 to TRBJ2-7, with TRBD2 identical over 11 bases. There are 15 residues in the CDR3. Trimming took 6 bases from V and 5 from J; bases not matched to a gene: 9.

This clonotype was counted a few times. This chain links TRBV30 with TRBJ2-3; D might be TRBD1 (5 bases). The germline V and J ends were trimmed by 4 bases and 0 bases, with 11 bases remaining between them. The V gene's germline CDR1 is GTSNPN and CDR2 SVGIG (reference sequence). The CDR3 length is 14 residues. CDR3 protein: CAWTTGVSTDTQYF. The CDR3 coding sequence is TGTGCCTGGACCACAGGAGTTAGCACAGATACGCAGTATTTT.

This clonotype was picked up many times. This may arise from a read error, as a much more abundant clone is one base away. CDR3 sequence reads: CAGSLDRTYEQYF. The CDR3, as DNA: TGTGCCGGCAGTTTGGACAGGACCTACGAGCAGTACTTC. V and J are TRBV12-3 or TRBV12-4 and TRBJ2-7; TRBD1 matches 7 bases. The CDR3 extends over 13 amino acids.

This clonotype was seen at least ten times. J is TRBJ2-1 and V is TRBV4-3, with D perhaps TRBD2 (6 bases). Trimming shortened V by 3 bases and J by 8 bases, and 11 bases separated the two germline ends. Germline CDR1 reads LGHNA; CDR2 reads YSLEER. This CDR3 has 13 residues. This CDR3 reads CASSHTTGDEQFF. The CDR3 bases are TGCGCCAGCAGCCACACCACGGGGGATGAGCAGTTCTTC.

The rearrangement uses TRBV7-2 and TRBJ1-6; TRBD1 aligns across 8 bases. This CDR3 comprises 14 residues. Germline assignment: CDR1 SGHTA and CDR2 FQGNSA. Germline trimming cut 1 base from V and 10 bases from J; bases unmatched to any gene: 3. CDR3 DNA: TGTGCCAGCAGCTTAGGGACAGGGACCTCACCCCTCCACTTT. Protein product: CASSLGTGTSPLHF.

Ten or more counts support this clonotype. The chain uses TRBV4-3 and TRBJ1-6; unclear D gene. The length of the CDR3 is 14 residues. Trimming cost V 3 bases and J 5 bases, with 8 bases left between them. The germline V gene has CDR1 LGHNA and CDR2 YSLEER. The CDR3: CASSQAANNSPLHF. CDR3 DNA sequence: TGCGCCAGCAGCCAGGCGGCGAATAATTCACCCCTCCACTTT.

This chain joins TRBV7-2 and TRBJ1-1; D is ambiguous. The germline V gene has CDR1 SGHTA and CDR2 FQGNSA. V gave up 1 base and J gave up 0 bases, with 9 bases separating them. This CDR3 region has 15 residues. The CDR3 sequence is CASSLGRVLNTEAFF. The CDR3 region has the DNA TGTGCCAGCAGCTTAGGAAGGGTGTTGAACACTGAAGCTTTCTTT. Combining the CDR3 with reference TRBV7-2 and TRBJ1-1 gives the whole variable domain GAGVSQSPSNKVTEKGKDVELRCDPISGHTALYWYRQSLGQGLEFLIYFQGNSAPDKSGLPSDRFSAERTGGSVSTLTIQRTQQEDSAVYLCASSLGRVLNTEAFFGQGTRLTVV.

This clonotype came up a few times. This chain links TRBV5-4 with TRBJ2-5, with 12 nucleotides matching TRBD2. The germline gives CDR1 SGHNT, CDR2 YYREEE (reference sequence). The CDR3 contains 16 residues. Unmatched junction bases numbered 6, after V lost 1 base and J lost 5 bases. The CDR3 sequence is CASSLLTSGGRETQYF. The CDR3 bases are TGTGCCAGCAGCTTGTTGACTAGCGGGGGAAGGGAGACCCAGTACTTC.

This clonotype was observed once. One junction end disagrees with the germline gene, perhaps due to a read error. The V and J genes are TRBV24-1 and TRBJ1-6; the D is unclear. Germline V CDR1 and CDR2: KGHDR, SFDVKD. CDR3 length: 14 amino acids. CDR3 amino acids: CATSGAGWNSPLHF. CDR3 nucleotide sequence: TGTGCCACCAGTGGTGCGGGGTGGAATTCCCCCCTCCACTTT.

This clonotype was seen a single time. Since a much larger clone is just one base distant, this may be a read error. The chain is built from TRBV10-2 and TRBJ1-5; TRBD1 might be the D (6 bases). The germline V and J ends were trimmed by 7 bases and 7 bases, with 11 bases remaining between them. This CDR3 comprises 12 residues. The germline V gene encodes CDR1 WSHSY and CDR2 SAAADI. The CDR3, as DNA: TGCGCCAGCAATGCTGGGGGCCAGCCCCAGCATTTT. It codes for CASNAGGQPQHF.

The chain uses TRBV19 and TRBJ1-4; the D is unclear. Trimming removed 4 bases at V and 1 base at J, with 16 bases between. Germline values: CDR1 LNHDA, CDR2 SQIVND (reference sequence). The CDR3 is 17 residues long. The CDR3 here is CASSTIGIKGTNEKLFF. DNA for the CDR3: TGTGCCAGTAGTACCATCGGCATCAAGGGAACTAATGAAAAACTGTTTTTT.

This clonotype was observed at least ten times. The rearrangement joins TRBV11-2 to TRBJ1-3; maybe TRBD1 (6 bases). The length of the CDR3 is 14 residues. CDR1 and CDR2 (germline): SGHAT, FQNNGV. V lost 5 bases and J lost 4, with 12 bases in between. CDR3 loop: CASSQTGSGNTIYF. The CDR3 nucleotides are TGTGCCAGCAGCCAAACAGGGTCCGGAAACACCATATATTTT.

The table lists this clonotype with many counts. This chain links TRBV7-3 with TRBJ1-4, with D possibly TRBD1 on 6 matching bases. Germline CDR1 and CDR2: SGHTA and FQGTGA. The length of the CDR3 is 13 residues. Between the trimmed V and J ends, which lost 5 bases and 7 bases, there was a span of 11 bases. CDR3 amino acids: CASSPRGGEKLFF. The CDR3 DNA reads TGTGCCAGCAGCCCCCGAGGGGGTGAAAAACTGTTTTTT.